These 18 T cell receptor beta chains came from one sample sequenced in a study of blood T cell repertoires in COVID-19. Sequencing was performed with immunoSEQ multiplex PCR; in TCRdb, only in-frame clones are kept and a portion is missing. The sample lists a few hundred thousand clones; nearly 90% were seen once. Sequencing used PBMCs or T cells enriched from blood (not recorded which). These receptors were collected from a woman aged 18-30 years who had been exposed to COVID-19.

The chain has TRBV27 and TRBJ1-1; D possibly corresponds to TRBD1 (5 bases). In germline, CDR1 is MNHEY, CDR2 SMNVEV (reference sequence). The CDR3 runs to 13 residues. Trimming left V 3 bases short and J 4 bases short, with 9 bases between. The CDR3, as DNA: TGTGCCAGCAGTTTGGGGGGGTTCACTGAAGCTTTCTTT. It is translated as CASSLGGFTEAFF.

This rearrangement joins TRBV21-1 to TRBJ1-2; TRBD1, the table's D call, was not compared with the DNA. TRBV21-1 is marked as a pseudogene. This CDR3 contains 18 residues. The CDR3 is CASSKGYITNRGKYGYTF. In nucleotides, the CDR3 is TGTGCCAGCAGCAAAGGGTATATTACCAACAGGGGCAAGTATGGCTACACCTTC.

The chain joins TRBV6-4 to TRBJ1-2; D gene ambiguous. Trimming pared 8 bases from V and 4 bases from J, leaving 17 bases between. Germline assignment: CDR1 MRHNA and CDR2 SNTAGT. This CDR3 is built from 14 residues. CDR3 sequence: CASPEGKITYGYTF. The CDR3 DNA follows: TGTGCCAGCCCAGAGGGAAAGATAACCTATGGCTACACCTTC.

The rearrangement joins TRBV6-1 to TRBJ2-7, with 7 nucleotides matching TRBD1. The CDR3 length is 17 residues. Germline assignment: CDR1 MNHNS and CDR2 SASEGT. Trimming at V came to 0 bases and at J to 5 bases, leaving 13 bases not matched to a gene. The CDR3 loop reads CASSEAWTGVNTDEQYF. The CDR3, as DNA: TGTGCCAGCAGTGAAGCATGGACAGGCGTTAATACAGACGAGCAGTACTTC.

V gene TRBV13 combines with J gene TRBJ2-1; 11 positions match TRBD2. This CDR3 is 16 amino acids long. CDR1 is PRHDT and CDR2 is FYEKMQ in the germline V gene (reference sequence). Trimming removed 4 bases from V and 3 bases from J; junction bases left unmatched: 5. The CDR3 here is CASSSTSGGNYNEQFF. CDR3 in DNA: TGTGCCAGCAGCTCCACTAGCGGGGGCAACTACAATGAGCAGTTCTTC.

The chain carries TRBV10-3 and TRBJ1-2; D remains unclear. This CDR3 has 13 residues. The germline V gene encodes CDR1 ENHRY and CDR2 SYGVKD. V was shortened by 10 bases and J by 11 bases, with 23 bases between the two germline ends. The CDR3 loop reads CASTTPAAQRYTF. The CDR3 DNA reads as TGTGCCAGCACCACCCCGGCTGCTCAGAGGTACACCTTC.

The chain is built from TRBV19 and TRBJ1-5; 7 nucleotides line up with TRBD1. Germline lookup yields CDR1 LNHDA and CDR2 SQIVND (reference sequence). V was pared by 7 bases and J by 2 bases, with 8 bases of the junction left unmatched. This CDR3 is built from 15 residues. Written as DNA, the CDR3 is TGTGCCAGTACCACAGGGGCGGCGGGCAATCAGCCCCAGCATTTT. Translation: CASTTGAAGNQPQHF.

This sequence joins TRBV27 and TRBJ2-3; 9 bases line up with TRBD2. The V and J ends lost 3 bases and 6 bases, in that order; junction bases with no gene match: 7. CDR1 is MNHEY, CDR2 SMNVEV, per germline (reference sequence). The CDR3 covers 15 residues. The CDR3 sequence is CASSFLAGVLDTQYF. DNA of the CDR3: TGTGCCAGCAGTTTTTTAGCGGGAGTTCTGGATACGCAGTATTTT.

The chain has TRBV3-1 (or the pseudogene TRBV3-2) and TRBJ2-3; 7 bases fit TRBD2. CDR3 length: 15 residues. J gave up 0 bases and V 1 base, and 1 base lay outside the gene matches. Germline lookup yields CDR1 LGHDT and CDR2 YNNKEL (reference sequence). The CDR3 DNA follows: TGTGCCAGCAGCCAAGGCGGGAGTAGCACAGATACGCAGTATTTT. It translates to CASSQGGSSTDTQYF.

The chain couples TRBV6-1 to TRBJ1-5; a weak D match, TRBD1 (5 bases). The CDR3 runs to 14 residues. The V gene's germline CDR1 is MNHNS and CDR2 SASEGT. V was trimmed by 3 bases and J by 6 bases, leaving 12 bases between them. In DNA, the CDR3 is TGTGCCAGCAGTGACGGAGGGGTGAGTCAGCCCCAGCATTTT. Its protein product is CASSDGGVSQPQHF.

This chain links TRBV4-1 with TRBJ1-1, with 7 nucleotides matching TRBD1. J gave up 1 base and V 3 bases, and 5 bases lay outside the gene matches. This CDR3 spans 15 amino acids. The germline CDR1 and CDR2 sequences are MGHRA and YSYEKL. DNA of the CDR3: TGCGCCAGCAGCCACCCGACAGGGACGAACACTGAAGCTTTCTTT. It codes for CASSHPTGTNTEAFF.

The chain uses TRBV5-5 and TRBJ1-4; maybe TRBD1 (5 bases). The CDR3 runs to 17 residues. Germline CDR1 is SGHKS and CDR2 is YYEKEE (reference sequence). V was cut by 4 bases and J by 6 bases, with 22 bases left in between. CDR3 region: CASSRQTGPAVDEKLFF. CDR3 DNA sequence: TGTGCCAGCAGCCGACAGACCGGGCCCGCGGTGGATGAAAAACTGTTTTTT.

This clone has only one observation. The chain joins TRBV4-2 to TRBJ1-5; D uncertain. The germline V gene has CDR1 LGHNA and CDR2 YNFKEQ. V was cut by 3 bases and J by 8 bases, with 11 bases left in between. The CDR3 contains 13 residues. Here the CDR3 reads CASSHSVLEPQHF. The CDR3 DNA reads as TGTGCCAGCAGCCACTCAGTTCTGGAGCCCCAGCATTTT.

The chain combines TRBV6-1 with TRBJ2-4; 10 bases are a match to TRBD1. CDR1 MNHNS and CDR2 SASEGT come from the germline V gene. This CDR3 has 17 residues. The V segment lost 4 bases and the J segment 0 bases; nucleotides outside the gene matches: 6. The CDR3 region is CASSARQGALAKNIQYF. The CDR3 DNA follows: TGTGCCAGCAGTGCCCGACAGGGGGCGCTAGCCAAAAACATTCAGTACTTC.

The V gene is TRBV11-3, the J gene TRBJ1-2; D uncertain. The ends were cut back, 0 bases at V and 2 bases at J, with 16 bases in the middle. CDR3 length equals 17 residues. The V gene's germline CDR1 is SGHNT and CDR2 YENEEA. The CDR3 DNA follows: TGTGCCAGCAGCTTAGAGAGAGAATGGAGACCGAACTATGGCTACACCTTC. Amino acid sequence: CASSLEREWRPNYGYTF. Based on the CDR3 plus reference TRBV11-3 and TRBJ1-2, the full variable domain is EAGVVQSPRYKIIEKKQPVAFWCNPISGHNTLYWYLQNLGQGPELLIRYENEEAVDDSQLPKDRFSAERLKGVDSTLKIQPAELGDSAVYLCASSLEREWRPNYGYTFGSGTRLTVV.

This clone is a singleton in its sample. The rearrangement links TRBV9 to TRBJ2-3, with 7 bases that match TRBD1. The CDR3 consists of 15 residues. The V gene end was trimmed by 1 base and the J gene end by 0 bases; junction bases not matched to a gene: 2. In germline, CDR1 is SGDLS, CDR2 YYNGEE. The CDR3 is CASSVRQGSTDTQYF. As DNA, the CDR3 is TGTGCCAGCAGCGTACGACAGGGCAGCACAGATACGCAGTATTTT.

The gene calls are TRBV5-4 and TRBJ1-2; 10 bases map to TRBD1. V lost 2 bases and J lost 7; bases outside the gene matches: 11. Germline V gene sequence: CDR1 SGHNT, CDR2 YYREEE (reference sequence). The CDR3 runs to 16 residues. The CDR3 sequence: CASSLGPGGQGGGYTF. CDR3 DNA sequence: TGTGCCAGCAGCTTAGGACCTGGAGGACAGGGGGGTGGCTACACCTTC. The full variable domain, its missing parts supplied by reference TRBV5-4 and TRBJ1-2, is ETGVTQSPTHLIKTRGQQVTLRCSSQSGHNTVSWYQQALGQGPQFIFQYYREEENGRGNFPPRFSGLQFPNYSSELNVNALELDDSALYLCASSLGPGGQGGGYTFGSGTRLTVV.

This chain uses TRBV4-3 with TRBJ2-7; D call uncertain. Germline loops: CDR1 LGHNA, CDR2 YSLEER. Trimming stripped 0 bases from V and 0 bases from J, with 12 bases between. The length of the CDR3 is 16 residues. The CDR3 region is CASSQDWALNSYEQYF. CDR3 nucleotides: TGCGCCAGCAGCCAAGATTGGGCCCTAAACTCCTACGAGCAGTACTTC.